The rows below give T cell receptor beta chains drawn from one sample of a study of blood T cell repertoires in COVID-19. The assay was immunoSEQ multiplex PCR, and TCRdb's table has in-frame clones only and misses some. The sample has 200,000 to 250,000 clones; roughly 81% are singletons. Sequencing used peripheral blood. The receptors originated from a man between 50 and 59 years old who had recovered from COVID-19. The CDR3 runs from the conserved cysteine through the conserved F or W. D genes are given only for firm matches. Clone size, where shown, is once, few, many, or a class for clones that have expanded.

CDR3 protein: CASSGAAPLFNQPQHF
CDR3 DNA: TGTGCCAGCAGTGGGGCAGCACCGCTTTTCAATCAGCCCCAGCATTTT
J gene: TRBJ1-5
clone size: -
D gene: -
V gene: TRBV6-4

CDR3 protein: CASSTGGTGSKNIQYF
CDR3 DNA: TGTGCCAGCAGCACGGGCGGGACAGGGTCCAAAAACATTCAGTACTTC
J gene: TRBJ2-4
clone size: -
D gene: TRBD1
V gene: TRBV7-9

CDR3 protein: CASSLQGPSYNSPLHF
CDR3 DNA: TGTGCCAGCAGCTTACAGGGGCCCTCCTATAATTCACCCCTCCACTTT
J gene: TRBJ1-6
clone size: few
D gene: -
V gene: TRBV7-2

CDR3 protein: CASSQGSSGAYEQYF
CDR3 DNA: TGTGCCAGCAGCCAAGGATCTAGCGGAGCCTACGAGCAGTACTTC
J gene: TRBJ2-7
clone size: -
D gene: TRBD2
V gene: TRBV3-1/TRBV3-2

CDR3 protein: CASSLFLAEGYGKLFF
CDR3 DNA: TGTGCCAGCAGTTTATTTTTGGCGGAGGGTTATGGAAAACTGTTTTTT
J gene: TRBJ1-4
clone size: -
D gene: -
V gene: TRBV28

CDR3 protein: CASSQNRGGYTF
CDR3 DNA: TGTGCCAGCAGCCAGAATCGTGGTGGCTACACCTTC
J gene: TRBJ1-2
clone size: -
D gene: -
V gene: TRBV7-9

CDR3 protein: CAWSGGQVTSSGANVLTF
CDR3 DNA: TGTGCCTGGAGTGGTGGACAGGTAACCAGCTCTGGGGCCAACGTCCTGACTTTC
J gene: TRBJ2-6
clone size: -
D gene: TRBD1
V gene: TRBV30

CDR3 protein: CASSRTSGRPTDTQYF
CDR3 DNA: TGTGCCAGCAGCCGGACTAGCGGGAGGCCCACAGATACGCAGTATTTT
J gene: TRBJ2-3
clone size: -
D gene: TRBD2
V gene: TRBV28

CDR3 protein: CAWSGPGQGNSPLHF
CDR3 DNA: TGTGCCTGGAGTGGACCGGGACAAGGAAATTCACCCCTCCACTTT
J gene: TRBJ1-6
clone size: -
D gene: -
V gene: TRBV30

CDR3 protein: CASSRGQGNDEQYF
CDR3 DNA: TGTGCCAGCTCTCGAGGACAGGGTAACGACGAGCAGTACTTC
J gene: TRBJ2-7
clone size: -
D gene: TRBD1
V gene: TRBV18

CDR3 protein: CASSQVALTSYNEQFF
CDR3 DNA: TGTGCCAGCAGCCAGGTAGCACTAACGAGCTACAATGAGCAGTTCTTC
J gene: TRBJ2-1
clone size: -
D gene: -
V gene: TRBV3-1/TRBV3-2

CDR3 protein: CASSLREKGNSPLHF
CDR3 DNA: TGTGCCAGTAGTCTCCGGGAGAAGGGGAATTCACCCCTCCACTTT
J gene: TRBJ1-6
clone size: -
D gene: -
V gene: TRBV19

CDR3 protein: CASSRGSSYNEQFF
CDR3 DNA: TGTGCCAGCAGCCGCGGGAGCTCCTACAATGAGCAGTTCTTC
J gene: TRBJ2-1
clone size: few
D gene: TRBD2
V gene: TRBV6-5

CDR3 protein: CASSKVSDTSYEQYF
CDR3 DNA: TGTGCCAGCAGCAAAGTATCTGACACCAGCTACGAGCAGTACTTC
J gene: TRBJ2-7
clone size: -
D gene: -
V gene: TRBV21-1

CDR3 protein: CASSVRGGALAKNIQYF
CDR3 DNA: TGTGCCAGCAGTGTCCGGGGGGGGGCACTAGCCAAAAACATTCAGTACTTC
J gene: TRBJ2-4
clone size: -
D gene: TRBD2
V gene: TRBV27

CDR3 protein: CASSPLSSDNNEQFF
CDR3 DNA: TGTGCCAGCAGCCCCCTATCATCGGACAACAATGAGCAGTTCTTC
J gene: TRBJ2-1
clone size: -
D gene: -
V gene: TRBV5-4

CDR3 protein: CASSLLDRSSGNTIYF
CDR3 DNA: TGTGCCAGCAGTCTCCTTGACAGGTCCTCTGGAAACACCATATATTTT
J gene: TRBJ1-3
clone size: -
D gene: -
V gene: TRBV28

CDR3 protein: CASSPGLANNEQYF
CDR3 DNA: TGTGCCAGCTCTCCAGGACTAGCCAACAACGAGCAGTACTTC
J gene: TRBJ2-7
clone size: -
D gene: TRBD2
V gene: TRBV18

CDR3 protein: CASSLIGLAGPDTQYF
CDR3 DNA: TGTGCCAGCAGTTTAATAGGGCTAGCGGGACCAGATACGCAGTATTTT
J gene: TRBJ2-3
clone size: -
D gene: TRBD2
V gene: TRBV27

CDR3 protein: CATSRDPWQGINEQYF
CDR3 DNA: TGTGCCACCAGCAGAGATCCTTGGCAGGGGATAAACGAGCAGTACTTC
J gene: TRBJ2-7
clone size: -
D gene: -
V gene: TRBV15

CDR3 protein: CATSRDRAGLQETQYF
CDR3 DNA: TGTGCCACCAGCAGAGATCGAGCGGGATTACAAGAGACCCAGTACTTC
J gene: TRBJ2-5
clone size: -
D gene: TRBD2
V gene: TRBV15

CDR3 protein: CASRRGQVNSPLHF
CDR3 DNA: TGTGCCAGCAGACGGGGACAGGTTAATTCACCCCTCCACTTT
J gene: TRBJ1-6
clone size: -
D gene: TRBD1
V gene: TRBV27

CDR3 protein: CASSLIKTGANYGYTF
CDR3 DNA: TGTGCCAGCAGCCTAATCAAGACAGGGGCTAACTATGGCTACACCTTC
J gene: TRBJ1-2
clone size: -
D gene: TRBD1
V gene: TRBV28

CDR3 protein: CASSPQGAQGNEKLFF
CDR3 DNA: TGCGCCAGCAGCCCTCAGGGGGCGCAGGGAAATGAAAAACTGTTTTTT
J gene: TRBJ1-4
clone size: -
D gene: TRBD1
V gene: TRBV4-1

CDR3 protein: CASSGNRLSYEQYF
CDR3 DNA: TGTGCCAGCAGTGGAAACAGGCTCTCCTACGAGCAGTACTTC
J gene: TRBJ2-7
clone size: -
D gene: -
V gene: TRBV2

CDR3 protein: CASSQQACYEQYF
CDR3 DNA: TGTGCCAGCAGCCAACAGGCTTGCTACGAGCAGTACTTC
J gene: TRBJ2-7
clone size: -
D gene: -
V gene: TRBV6-8

CDR3 protein: CASSEWGQGRFGELFF
CDR3 DNA: TGTGCCAGCAGTGAATGGGGACAGGGTAGATTCGGGGAGCTGTTTTTT
J gene: TRBJ2-2
clone size: few
D gene: TRBD1
V gene: TRBV2

CDR3 protein: CASSPWDTYQETQYF
CDR3 DNA: TGTGCCAGCAGTCCCTGGGACACGTACCAAGAGACCCAGTACTTC
J gene: TRBJ2-5
clone size: -
D gene: -
V gene: TRBV27

CDR3 protein: CASSPGGQYNQPQHF
CDR3 DNA: TGTGCCAGCAGTCCCGGGGGGCAGTATAATCAGCCCCAGCATTTT
J gene: TRBJ1-5
clone size: -
D gene: -
V gene: TRBV6-5

CDR3 protein: CASSSGFYEQYF
CDR3 DNA: TGTGCCAGCAGCTCAGGGTTCTACGAGCAGTACTTC
J gene: TRBJ2-7
clone size: few
D gene: -
V gene: TRBV7-9

CDR3 protein: CASSPSSVLQETQYF
CDR3 DNA: TGTGCCAGCAGTCCTAGCAGCGTCCTCCAAGAGACCCAGTACTTC
J gene: TRBJ2-5
clone size: -
D gene: -
V gene: TRBV6-5

CDR3 protein: CASSLGTGTEAFF
CDR3 DNA: TGTGCCAGCAGCTTAGGGACAGGCACTGAAGCTTTCTTT
J gene: TRBJ1-1
clone size: once
D gene: TRBD1
V gene: TRBV11-3

CDR3 protein: CASSLVGHPSFANEKLFF
CDR3 DNA: TGTGCCAGCAGCTTGGTAGGACACCCCTCTTTCGCTAATGAAAAACTGTTTTTT
J gene: TRBJ1-4
clone size: -
D gene: -
V gene: TRBV5-6

CDR3 protein: CASSPRAGAYEQYF
CDR3 DNA: TGTGCCAGCAGCCCGCGAGCGGGTGCCTACGAGCAGTACTTC
J gene: TRBJ2-7
clone size: -
D gene: -
V gene: TRBV7-8

CDR3 protein: CASSLSGFTEAFF
CDR3 DNA: TGTGCCAGCAGCTTATCCGGGTTCACTGAAGCTTTCTTT
J gene: TRBJ1-1
clone size: -
D gene: -
V gene: TRBV11-2

CDR3 protein: CASSFVSSEAFF
CDR3 DNA: TGTGCCAGCAGTTTCGTCTCCTCTGAAGCTTTCTTT
J gene: TRBJ1-1
clone size: -
D gene: -
V gene: TRBV28

CDR3 protein: CASRSSGGAVYEQYF
CDR3 DNA: TGTGCCAGCCGATCTTCGGGGGGGGCGGTATACGAGCAGTACTTC
J gene: TRBJ2-7
clone size: few
D gene: TRBD2
V gene: TRBV2

CDR3 protein: CASSESVASGKDTQYF
CDR3 DNA: TGCGCCAGCAGTGAGTCGGTGGCTAGCGGGAAGGATACGCAGTATTTT
J gene: TRBJ2-3
clone size: -
D gene: TRBD2
V gene: TRBV10-1

CDR3 protein: CASSPGGTGQYF
CDR3 DNA: TGTGCCAGCAGTCCTGGGGGGACAGGGCAGTACTTC
J gene: TRBJ2-7
clone size: -
D gene: TRBD1
V gene: TRBV27

CDR3 protein: CASSETSGRFNEQFF
CDR3 DNA: TGTGCCAGCAGCGAAACTAGCGGGAGGTTCAATGAGCAGTTCTTC
J gene: TRBJ2-1
clone size: few
D gene: TRBD2
V gene: TRBV4-2

CDR3 protein: CASSPRDRAYGYTF
CDR3 DNA: TGTGCCAGCAGTCCCCGGGACAGGGCCTATGGCTACACCTTC
J gene: TRBJ1-2
clone size: -
D gene: TRBD1
V gene: TRBV27

CDR3 protein: CASSLAGMNSEQYF
CDR3 DNA: TGTGCCAGCTCACTTGCCGGGATGAACTCCGAGCAGTACTTC
J gene: TRBJ2-7
clone size: -
D gene: -
V gene: TRBV18

CDR3 protein: CASSSSRGEGTEAFF
CDR3 DNA: TGTGCCAGCTCATCATCCAGGGGAGAAGGCACTGAAGCTTTCTTT
J gene: TRBJ1-1
clone size: -
D gene: -
V gene: TRBV18

CDR3 protein: CATGRGSNTEAFF
CDR3 DNA: TGTGCCACCGGAAGGGGTTCTAACACTGAAGCTTTCTTT
J gene: TRBJ1-1
clone size: once
D gene: -
V gene: TRBV19

CDR3 protein: CASRQGAGNTIYF
CDR3 DNA: TGTGCCAGCAGACAGGGGGCCGGAAACACCATATATTTT
J gene: TRBJ1-3
clone size: -
D gene: TRBD1
V gene: TRBV28

CDR3 protein: CASSEIPFYEQYF
CDR3 DNA: TGTGCCAGCAGTGAGATCCCCTTCTACGAGCAGTACTTC
J gene: TRBJ2-7
clone size: once
D gene: -
V gene: TRBV27